Reported below is one T cell receptor (beta chain). In germline, CDR1 is KGHDR, CDR2 SFDVKD. Unmatched junction bases numbered 8, after V lost 3 bases and J lost 3 bases. CDR3 size: 18 residues. In the original workflow: From reference gene primer amplification, estimates of nucleated cell counts were derived. Assay: immunoSEQ multiplex PCR; the TCRdb copy retains only in-frame clones and omits some. From that table come the V and J calls and clone size; the DNA was used to work out D and trimming. The profile covers 310,000 or so clones, with around 83% appearing a single time and roughly 1.2% taken by the ten largest. This entry belongs to a study of blood T cell repertoires in COVID-19. Study summary: The samples span acute and convalescent COVID-19 from the United States, Italy and Spain. T cells, B-cell-depleted T cells, or PBMCs provided the cDNA or gDNA that served as material.

The sample was peripheral blood. The source is a woman in her forties or fifties with acute or convalescent COVID-19. The V and J genes are TRBV24-1 and TRBJ2-3; 13 nucleotides match TRBD2. The CDR3 nucleotides read TGTGCCACCAGTGATCCTACTAGCGGGGGGGCTAATACAGATACGCAGTATTTT. Amino acid sequence: CATSDPTSGGANTDTQYF.